What follows describes a single T cell receptor (beta chain). What it recognizes is unknown. Read coverage stops 3 residues before the CDR3 terminus; the germline J gene supplies the remainder. The table came from immunoSEQ multiplex PCR; TCRdb's copy has only in-frame clones and leaves some out. In total, the table holds 20,000 to 25,000 clones. Germline V gene lookup returns CDR1 SGHVS and CDR2 FQNEAQ. The CDR3 runs to 18 residues. This record belongs to a study of T cells in women clearing cervical HPV infection. Study-level background: Blood came at first lesion visit for cases, post-clearance for controls. Whole-study results and caveats: TRBV6-7 relative abundance averaged around 0.11% in cases and more than 0.15% in controls.

This TCR came from a woman between 18 and 75 years old with a cervical HPV16 infection that either progressed to CIN3+ or cleared (not recorded which). The specimen was blood buffy coat. The V gene is TRBV7-8, the J gene TRBJ1-4; D is unclear. The CDR3 region is CASSPLLSGFPLNSPLFF. CDR3 bases read: TGTGCCAGCAGCCCCCTTCTCTCGGGGTTTCCCCTTAATTCACCA.